The entry that follows covers one T cell receptor (beta chain) sequence. The antigen it recognizes is unknown. Within one base of it there is no much larger clone, and no base qualities were kept. Libraries were built with the immunoSEQ multiplex PCR assay. On the study's bioinformatics: A statistical classification framework was developed to diagnose cytomegalovirus status using the catalog of TCR beta chain sequences. TCRdb re-hosts the immuneACCESS table, in-frame sequences only. Its copies lack some clones; in the studies checked, an unresolved V gene accounts for under half of them, and the cause for the rest is not known. V and J calls and clone size follow that table, whereas D and trimming were derived from the DNA. Here the sample has roughly 59,000 clones; approximately 95% occur a single time. The ten biggest clones cover 6% to 8.5% of the sample. The sample is drawn from a study of cytomegalovirus exposure and HLA in healthy donors (dated by TCRdb to about 2017). Regarding the research as a whole: A later analysis indicated that the 110 or so validation repertoires were generated on the platform also employed for the roughly 650 repertoires of the first cohort. The study aimed to test whether signatures of past pathogen exposure could be identified by cataloging public T cell receptors. A separate validation cohort of roughly 120 different subjects was used in addition to the 666-subject first cohort. To predict cytomegalovirus infection status, the study brought together high-throughput TCR immunosequencing, statistical association of individual TCRs with disease status, and machine learning.

Deletion took 2 bases off V and 8 bases off J, with a span of 26 bases between the germline ends. The germline V gene yields SGHAT for CDR1 and FQNNGV for CDR2. Counted from cysteine to phenylalanine, this CDR3 has 18 amino acids. The DNA shown is the 54-base CDR3, in frame from base 1. Donors formed part of the validation cohort, which comprised 120 subjects and was distinct from the first cohort of under 850 subjects. Paper-wide results and their limitations: A later analysis found that TCRs clustered in the first cohort also tended to co-occur in the roughly 120 validation repertoires, with 94% of cluster scores above 0. The study gave a list of some 150 TCR beta chains associated with cytomegalovirus. While some public TCRs were present in many individuals, most TCR sequences turned up only very rarely across donors. All 120 or so repertoires were used to score co-occurrence in the validation cohort in a later analysis, because that analysis had no HLA typing for the cohort. According to the authors, the approach could potentially be generalized to other disease states and immunological phenotypes. Cytomegalovirus status was reported to be diagnosed by the classifier with high specificity and sensitivity in both the original and validation cohorts. In vitro tests confirmed that a few of the cytomegalovirus-associated TCR beta chains recognize cytomegalovirus antigens.

The sequence derives from a woman aged 18-29 years in good health and CMV-seropositive. Recombination connected TRBV11-2 to TRBJ2-3; a tentative D match to TRBD1 spans 6 bases. The specimen was PBMCs. The CDR3 corresponds to CASSLRFTGSFLGGTQYF. The nucleotide sequence reads as follows: TGTGCCAGCAGCTTAAGGTTTACAGGCAGTTTCTTAGGGGGTACGCAGTATTTT.